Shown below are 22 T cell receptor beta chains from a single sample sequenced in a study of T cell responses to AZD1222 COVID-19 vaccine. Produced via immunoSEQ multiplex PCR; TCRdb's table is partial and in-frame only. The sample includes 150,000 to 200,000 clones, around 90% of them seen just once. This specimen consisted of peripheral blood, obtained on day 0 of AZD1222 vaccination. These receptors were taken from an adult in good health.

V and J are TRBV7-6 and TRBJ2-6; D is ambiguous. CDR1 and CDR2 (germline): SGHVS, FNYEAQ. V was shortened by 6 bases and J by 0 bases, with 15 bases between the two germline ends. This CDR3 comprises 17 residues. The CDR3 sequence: CASSLVVRNSGANVLTF. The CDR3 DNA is TGTGCCAGCAGTTTGGTCGTCCGGAACTCTGGGGCCAACGTCCTGACTTTC.

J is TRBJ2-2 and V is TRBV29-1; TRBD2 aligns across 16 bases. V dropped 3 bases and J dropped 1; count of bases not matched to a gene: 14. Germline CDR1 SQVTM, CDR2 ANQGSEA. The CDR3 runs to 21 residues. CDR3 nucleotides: TGCAGCGTTGATGTCTCCGGGACTAGCGGGAGGGATTTTTGGAACACCGGGGAGCTGTTTTTT. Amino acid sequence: CSVDVSGTSGRDFWNTGELFF.

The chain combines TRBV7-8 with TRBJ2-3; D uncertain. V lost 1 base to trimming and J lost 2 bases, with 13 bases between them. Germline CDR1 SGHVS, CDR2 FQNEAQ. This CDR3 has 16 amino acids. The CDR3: CASSLVTQRNTDTQYF. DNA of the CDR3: TGTGCCAGCAGCTTAGTAACACAAAGGAACACAGATACGCAGTATTTT.

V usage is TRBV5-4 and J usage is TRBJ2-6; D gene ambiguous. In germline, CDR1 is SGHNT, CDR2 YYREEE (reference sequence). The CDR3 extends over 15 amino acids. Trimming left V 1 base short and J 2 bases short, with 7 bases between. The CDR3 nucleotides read TGTGCCAGCAGCTTGTTGATGACTGGGGCCAACGTCCTGACTTTC. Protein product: CASSLLMTGANVLTF. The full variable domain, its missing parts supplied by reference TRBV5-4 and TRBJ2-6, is ETGVTQSPTHLIKTRGQQVTLRCSSQSGHNTVSWYQQALGQGPQFIFQYYREEENGRGNFPPRFSGLQFPNYSSELNVNALELDDSALYLCASSLLMTGANVLTFGAGSRLTVL.

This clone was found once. The CDR3 loop reads CASSELGGIAKNIQYF. The CDR3 nucleotides read TGTGCCAGCAGTGAACTAGGGGGTATAGCCAAAAACATTCAGTACTTC. This chain joins TRBV2 and TRBJ2-4; D perhaps matches TRBD1 (6 bases). Germline V lookup: CDR1 SNHLY, CDR2 FYNNEI. V lost 2 bases and J 0 bases, leaving 11 bases between the germline ends. The CDR3 consists of 16 residues.

DNA of the CDR3: TGTGCCAGCAGTAACGGGTATAATTCACCCCTCCACTTT. This gives the protein CASSNGYNSPLHF. The chain carries TRBV12-3 or TRBV12-4 and TRBJ1-6; D not certain. This CDR3 is built from 13 residues. Trimming stripped 5 bases from V and 4 bases from J, with 6 bases between.

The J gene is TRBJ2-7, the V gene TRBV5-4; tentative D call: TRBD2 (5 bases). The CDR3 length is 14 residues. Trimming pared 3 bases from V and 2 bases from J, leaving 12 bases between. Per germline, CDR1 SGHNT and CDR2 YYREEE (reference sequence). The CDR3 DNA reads TGTGCCAGCAGCTCCCCCGGGAACCCCTACGAGCAGTACTTC. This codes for CASSSPGNPYEQYF.

CDR3 sequence: CASSSGASGGIYEQYF. The CDR3 DNA reads TGTGCCAGCAGCTCTGGGGCTAGCGGGGGGATCTACGAGCAGTACTTC. The V and J genes are TRBV5-4 and TRBJ2-7, with TRBD2 identical over 11 bases. CDR3 length: 16 residues. V lost 3 bases to trimming and J lost 3 bases; unmatched junction nucleotides: 8. CDR1 SGHNT and CDR2 YYREEE come from the germline V gene (reference sequence).

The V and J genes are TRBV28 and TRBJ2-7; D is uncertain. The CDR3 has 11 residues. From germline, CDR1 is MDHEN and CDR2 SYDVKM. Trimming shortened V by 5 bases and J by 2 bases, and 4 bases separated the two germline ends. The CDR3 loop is CASSTPYEQYF. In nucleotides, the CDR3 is TGTGCCAGCAGTACTCCCTACGAGCAGTACTTC.

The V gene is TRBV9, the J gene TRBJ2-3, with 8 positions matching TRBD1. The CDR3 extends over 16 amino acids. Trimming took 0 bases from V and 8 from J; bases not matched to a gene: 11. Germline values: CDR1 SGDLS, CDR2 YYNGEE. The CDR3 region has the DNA TGTGCCAGCAGCGTAGCCCCGCAGGGGGCTCAAGGTACGCAGTATTTT. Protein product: CASSVAPQGAQGTQYF.

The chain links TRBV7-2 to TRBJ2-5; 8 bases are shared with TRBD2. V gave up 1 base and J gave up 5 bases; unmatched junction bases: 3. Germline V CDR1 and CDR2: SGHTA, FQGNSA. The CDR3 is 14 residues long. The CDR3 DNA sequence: TGTGCCAGCAGCTTAGTGTCGGGAGGGGAGACCCAGTACTTC. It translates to CASSLVSGGETQYF.

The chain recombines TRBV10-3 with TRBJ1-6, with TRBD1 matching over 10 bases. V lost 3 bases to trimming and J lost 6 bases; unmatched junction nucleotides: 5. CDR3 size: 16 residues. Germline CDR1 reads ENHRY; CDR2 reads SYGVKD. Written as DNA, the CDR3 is TGTGCCATCAGTGAACCGGGACAGGGGCTTAATTCACCCCTCCACTTT. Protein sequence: CAISEPGQGLNSPLHF.

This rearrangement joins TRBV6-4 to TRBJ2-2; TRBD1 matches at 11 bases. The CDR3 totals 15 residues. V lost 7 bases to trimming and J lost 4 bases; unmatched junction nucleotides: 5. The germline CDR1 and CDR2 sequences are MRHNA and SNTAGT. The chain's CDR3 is CASTRDRGITGELFF. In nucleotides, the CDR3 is TGTGCCAGCACCCGGGACAGGGGGATCACCGGGGAGCTGTTTTTT.

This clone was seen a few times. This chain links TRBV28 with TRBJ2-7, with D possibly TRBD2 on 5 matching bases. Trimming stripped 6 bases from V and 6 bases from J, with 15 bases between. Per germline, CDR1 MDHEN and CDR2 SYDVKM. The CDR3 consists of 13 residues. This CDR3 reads CASREGSAPEQYF. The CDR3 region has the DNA TGTGCCAGCAGAGAGGGCTCCGCCCCCGAGCAGTACTTC.

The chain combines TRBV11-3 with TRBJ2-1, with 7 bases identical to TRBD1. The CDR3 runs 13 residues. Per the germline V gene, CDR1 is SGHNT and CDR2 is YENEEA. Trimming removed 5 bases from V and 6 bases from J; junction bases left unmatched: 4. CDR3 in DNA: TGTGCCAGCAGCACCTCAGGGGGCAATGAGCAGTTCTTC. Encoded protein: CASSTSGGNEQFF.

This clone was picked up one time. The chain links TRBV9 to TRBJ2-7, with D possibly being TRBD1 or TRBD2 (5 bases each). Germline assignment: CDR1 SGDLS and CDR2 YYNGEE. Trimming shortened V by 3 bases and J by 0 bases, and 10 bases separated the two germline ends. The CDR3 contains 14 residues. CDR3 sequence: CASSAEGTSYEQYF. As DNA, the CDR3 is TGTGCCAGCAGCGCCGAGGGGACCTCCTACGAGCAGTACTTC. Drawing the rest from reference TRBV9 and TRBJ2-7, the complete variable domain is DSGVTQTPKHLITATGQRVTLRCSPRSGDLSVYWYQQSLDQGLQFLIQYYNGEERAKGNILERFSAQQFPDLHSELNLSSLELGDSALYFCASSAEGTSYEQYFGPGTRLTVT.

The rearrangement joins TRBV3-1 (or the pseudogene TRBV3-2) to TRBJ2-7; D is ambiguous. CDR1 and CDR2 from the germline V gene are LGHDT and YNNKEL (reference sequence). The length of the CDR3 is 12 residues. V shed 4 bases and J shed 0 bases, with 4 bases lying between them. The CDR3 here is CASSLSSYEQYF. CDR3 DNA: TGTGCCAGCAGCCTGAGCTCCTACGAGCAGTACTTC.

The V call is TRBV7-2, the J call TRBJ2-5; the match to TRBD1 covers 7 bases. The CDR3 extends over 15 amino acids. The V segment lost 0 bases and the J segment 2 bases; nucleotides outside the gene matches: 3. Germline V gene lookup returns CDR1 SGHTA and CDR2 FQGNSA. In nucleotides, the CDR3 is TGTGCCAGCAGCTTAGCGGACAGGCGGCAAGAGACCCAGTACTTC. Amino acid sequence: CASSLADRRQETQYF. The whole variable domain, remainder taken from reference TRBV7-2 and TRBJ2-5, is GAGVSQSPSNKVTEKGKDVELRCDPISGHTALYWYRQSLGQGLEFLIYFQGNSAPDKSGLPSDRFSAERTGGSVSTLTIQRTQQEDSAVYLCASSLADRRQETQYFGPGTRLLVL.

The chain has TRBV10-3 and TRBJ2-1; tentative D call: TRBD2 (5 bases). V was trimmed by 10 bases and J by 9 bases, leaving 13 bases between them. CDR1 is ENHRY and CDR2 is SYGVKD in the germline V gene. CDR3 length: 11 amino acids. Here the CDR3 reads CATLQAGEQFF. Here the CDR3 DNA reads TGTGCCACCCTCCAGGCGGGTGAGCAGTTCTTC.

CDR3 sequence (DNA): TGTGCCAGCAGGCTCTCTCTAGCGGGAGGCGTCGAGCAGTACTTC. The encoded protein is CASRLSLAGGVEQYF. J is TRBJ2-7 and V is TRBV28, with 11 bases aligning to TRBD2. J gave up 6 bases and V 6 bases, and 10 bases lay outside the gene matches. This CDR3 contains 15 residues. Looked up from germline, CDR1 is MDHEN and CDR2 is SYDVKM.

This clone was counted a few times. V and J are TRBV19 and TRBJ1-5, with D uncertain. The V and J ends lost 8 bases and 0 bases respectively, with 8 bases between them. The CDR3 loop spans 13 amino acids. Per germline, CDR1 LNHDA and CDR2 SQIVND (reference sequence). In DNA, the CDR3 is TGTGCCAGTCAGCATTATAGCAATCAGCCCCAGCATTTT. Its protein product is CASQHYSNQPQHF.

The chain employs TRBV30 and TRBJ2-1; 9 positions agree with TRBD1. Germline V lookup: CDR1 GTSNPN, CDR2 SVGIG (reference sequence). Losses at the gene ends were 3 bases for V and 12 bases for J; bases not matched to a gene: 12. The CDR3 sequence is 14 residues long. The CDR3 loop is CAWRDRGPGGRQFF. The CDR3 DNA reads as TGTGCCTGGAGGGACAGGGGACCCGGTGGGCGGCAGTTCTTC.